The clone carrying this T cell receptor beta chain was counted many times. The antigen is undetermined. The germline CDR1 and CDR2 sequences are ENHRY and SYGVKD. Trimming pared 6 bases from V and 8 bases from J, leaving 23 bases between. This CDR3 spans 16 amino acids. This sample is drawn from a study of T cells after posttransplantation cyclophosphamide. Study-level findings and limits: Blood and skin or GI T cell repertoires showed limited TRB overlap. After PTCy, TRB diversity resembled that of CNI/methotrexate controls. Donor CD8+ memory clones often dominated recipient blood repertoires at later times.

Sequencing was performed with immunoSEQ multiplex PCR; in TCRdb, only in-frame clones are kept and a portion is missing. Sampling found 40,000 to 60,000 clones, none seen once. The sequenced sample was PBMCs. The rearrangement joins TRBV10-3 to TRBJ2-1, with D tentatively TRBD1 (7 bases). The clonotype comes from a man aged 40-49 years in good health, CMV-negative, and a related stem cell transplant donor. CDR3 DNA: TGTGCCATCAGGAGAGGAGGGGGCGCTTCTTGGGATGAGCAGTTCTTC. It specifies CAIRRGGGASWDEQFF.